The clone carrying this T cell receptor beta chain was recorded many times. The CDR3 runs to 13 residues. Germline values: CDR1 SNHLY, CDR2 FYNNEI. MiXCR was run by TCRdb on the PCR reads, yielding one entry per CDR3 protein. The data show 10,000 to 15,000 distinct CDR3 sequences, roughly 51% seen once. These data belong to a study of tumor-infiltrating lymphocytes in oesophageal squamous cell carcinoma. The V and J genes are TRBV2 and TRBJ2-1; TRBD2 matches 10 bases. The end of the DNA is better explained by TRBJ2-7, so the J call may be wrong. This receptor was obtained from a male donor with esophageal squamous cell carcinoma. The sample comprised esophageal tumor tissue. CDR3 coding DNA: TGTGCCAGCAGTGATAGCGGGAGGTACGAGCAGTACTTC. It is translated as CASSDSGRYEQYF.